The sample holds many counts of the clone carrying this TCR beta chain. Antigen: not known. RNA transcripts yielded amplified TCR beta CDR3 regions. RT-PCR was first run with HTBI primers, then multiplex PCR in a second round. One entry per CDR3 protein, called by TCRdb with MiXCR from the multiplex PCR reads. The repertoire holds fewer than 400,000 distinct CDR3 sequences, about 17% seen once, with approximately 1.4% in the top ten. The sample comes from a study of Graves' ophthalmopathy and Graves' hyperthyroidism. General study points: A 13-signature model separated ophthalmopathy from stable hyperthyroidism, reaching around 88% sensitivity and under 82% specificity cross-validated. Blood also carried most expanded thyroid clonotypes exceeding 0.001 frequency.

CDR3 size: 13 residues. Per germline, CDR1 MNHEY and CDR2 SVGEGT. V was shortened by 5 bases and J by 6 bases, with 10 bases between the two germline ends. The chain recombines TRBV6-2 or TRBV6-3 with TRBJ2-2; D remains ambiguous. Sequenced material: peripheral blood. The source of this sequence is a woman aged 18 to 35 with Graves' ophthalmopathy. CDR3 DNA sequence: TGTGCCAGCAGTCCGAGTTTCGCCGGGGAGCTGTTTTTT. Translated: CASSPSFAGELFF.